Shown below are 26 T cell receptor beta chains from a single sample sequenced in a study of spatial heterogeneity in lung cancer. Overall study findings and caveats: Tumor mutation count correlated with how many alpha and beta TCRs expanded intratumorally.

Noted time point: sample taken at primary tumor resection. For these TCRs, the target antigens are not known. From the 5' RACE reads, TCRdb called clonotypes with MiXCR, one entry per CDR3 protein. The sample includes some 11,000 distinct CDR3 sequences, more than 4% of them seen just once. This sample comprised lung tumor tissue, obtained at surgery. The receptor set was obtained from a male donor with early-stage non-small cell lung cancer.

This clonotype was counted many times. The size of this beta chain means little, since it is a stray read in a library made for alpha chains. This chain uses TRBV6-5 with TRBJ2-3; TRBD2 matches at 13 bases. The CDR3 is made up of 18 amino acids. In germline, CDR1 is MNHEY, CDR2 SVGAGI. V lost 5 bases, J lost 0 bases, and 8 bases stayed unmatched. CDR3 protein: CASSLLAGGVTSTDTQYF. CDR3 nucleotide sequence: TGTGCCAGCAGTCTACTAGCGGGAGGGGTGACTAGCACAGATACGCAGTATTTT.

This clonotype was detected ten times or more. Little can be read into the size of this beta chain, an off-target read in a library designed for alpha chains. The CDR3 loop reads CASSYLDKMNTEAFF. In nucleotides, the CDR3 is TGTGCCAGCAGTTACTTGGACAAAATGAACACTGAAGCTTTCTTT. J is TRBJ1-1 and V is TRBV6-5; D is possibly TRBD1 (5 bases). Germline V lookup: CDR1 MNHEY, CDR2 SVGAGI. The CDR3 consists of 15 residues. Trimming took 1 base from V and 0 from J, leaving 9 bases between them.

This clonotype was picked up many times. This beta chain appears as a stray read in a library generated for alpha chains; its size is not informative. The V gene is TRBV9, the J gene TRBJ2-1, with TRBD2 matching 14 bases. Germline V gene lookup returns CDR1 SGDLS and CDR2 YYNGEE. V trimming: 3 bases; J trimming: 0 bases; junction bases outside the gene matches: 2. The CDR3 runs to 17 residues. The CDR3 sequence: CASSAGLAGGSYNEQFF. CDR3 bases: TGTGCCAGCAGCGCTGGACTAGCGGGAGGCTCCTACAATGAGCAGTTCTTC.

There are many counts of this clonotype. In a library made to pick up alpha chains, this beta chain is a stray read with a size that means little. The chain couples TRBV28 to TRBJ1-5; 8 nucleotides line up with TRBD1. Germline V lookup: CDR1 MDHEN, CDR2 SYDVKM. J was trimmed by 6 bases and V by 5 bases; bases with no gene match: 9. CDR3 length: 15 amino acids. The chain's CDR3 is CASSLGQGYRQPQHF. CDR3 sequence (DNA): TGTGCCAGCAGTCTAGGACAGGGTTACCGTCAGCCCCAGCATTTT.

This clonotype was seen at least ten times. A library prepared for alpha chains yielded this beta chain as an off-target read; its size is of little meaning. This chain connects TRBV20-1 to TRBJ2-1; 7 bases are a match to TRBD2. The CDR3 runs 15 residues. Trimming at V came to 1 base and at J to 9 bases, leaving 12 bases not matched to a gene. Germline values: CDR1 DFQATT, CDR2 SNEGSKA (reference sequence). The CDR3 coding sequence is TGCAGTGCTAGAGTTCGGACTAGTCCTATTCTTGAGCAGTTCTTC. It specifies CSARVRTSPILEQFF.

In this sample, this clonotype turned up many times. The library was built for alpha chains, so this beta chain is an off-target read and its size means little. The V call is TRBV6-2 or TRBV6-3, the J call TRBJ2-4, with D perhaps matching TRBD2 (6 bases). Trimming removed 7 bases at V and 8 bases at J, with 15 bases between. The germline V gene encodes CDR1 MNHEY and CDR2 SVGEGT. The CDR3 is 13 residues long. CDR3 loop: CASNTPGVDIQYF. In nucleotides, the CDR3 is TGTGCCAGCAACACCCCGGGGGTCGACATTCAGTACTTC.

This clonotype was seen at least ten times. This beta chain slipped into a library made for alpha chains as a stray read, so its size is not meaningful. This chain connects TRBV3-1 to TRBJ1-1; D gene uncertain. Germline CDR1 is LGHDT and CDR2 is YNNKEL (reference sequence). The CDR3 has 14 amino acids. The germline V and J ends were trimmed by 2 bases and 5 bases, with 12 bases remaining between them. Here the CDR3 reads CASSQRAAGTEAFF. DNA for the CDR3: TGTGCCAGCAGCCAACGAGCAGCGGGGACTGAAGCTTTCTTT.

This clonotype is medium-sized (0.01 to 0.1%) by share. One end of the junction varies from germline; a read error may be responsible. For a library built for alpha chains, this beta chain is a stray read; little rests on its size. The chain combines TRBV7-9 with TRBJ2-3; TRBD1 is a possible D gene (6 bases). CDR1 is SEHNR and CDR2 is FQNEAQ in the germline V gene (reference sequence). The CDR3 sequence is 14 residues long. The CDR3 is CASSLGRGVVTRYF. In nucleotides, the CDR3 is TGTGCCAGCAGCTTAGGCAGGGGAGTTGTTACGCGGTATTTT. Looking up the rest from reference TRBV7-9 and TRBJ2-3 gives the full variable domain: DTGVSQNPRHKITKRGQNVTFRCDPISEHNRLYWYRQTLGQGPEFLTYFQNEAQLEKSRLLSDRFSAERPKGSFSTLEIQRTEQGDSAMYLCASSLGRGVVTRYFGPGTRLTVL.

This clonotype was seen repeatedly, ten times or more. A library made for alpha chains picked up this beta chain off target, so its size means little. The gene calls are TRBV12-3 or TRBV12-4 and TRBJ2-6; D is ambiguous. Trimming took off 5 bases at V and 1 base at J, with 6 bases between the two ends. The CDR3 runs 14 residues. The CDR3 here is CASSPASGANVLTF. The CDR3 coding sequence is TGTGCCAGCAGTCCAGCGTCTGGGGCCAACGTCCTGACTTTC.

This clonotype was detected ten times or more. Since the library was made to target alpha chains, this beta chain is a stray read and its abundance is not meaningful. V is TRBV7-2 and J is TRBJ1-4; D is undetermined. Germline CDR1 SGHTA, CDR2 FQGNSA. This CDR3 region has 13 residues. V was shortened by 5 bases and J by 7 bases, with 11 bases between the two germline ends. The CDR3 reads CASSPQVTEKLFF. In DNA form, the CDR3 reads TGTGCCAGCAGCCCTCAAGTTACTGAAAAACTGTTTTTT.

This clonotype was counted many times. Since it is a stray read in a library aimed at alpha chains, this beta chain has a size that is not meaningful. The chain combines TRBV5-1 with TRBJ1-6; no clear D. The CDR3 is 17 amino acids. Trimming took off 5 bases at V and 0 bases at J, with 15 bases between the two ends. Per germline, CDR1 SGHRS and CDR2 YFSETQ. The CDR3 reads CASSRQSLSSYNSPLHF. CDR3 nucleotides: TGCGCCAGCAGTCGGCAGAGCCTAAGCTCCTATAATTCACCCCTCCACTTT.

Worth noting for this clonotype: This beta chain is off target for a library built for alpha chains, so its abundance means little. This CDR3 reads CASSLRQGSPSYEQYF. CDR3 in DNA: TGTGCCAGCAGCCTACGACAGGGCAGCCCCTCCTACGAGCAGTACTTC. This rearrangement joins TRBV5-5 to TRBJ2-7, with TRBD1 matching 7 bases. The V segment lost 4 bases and the J segment 0 bases; nucleotides outside the gene matches: 10. Germline V gene lookup returns CDR1 SGHKS and CDR2 YYEKEE (reference sequence). This CDR3 contains 16 residues.

This clonotype was recorded at least ten times. Since it is a stray read in a library aimed at alpha chains, this beta chain has a size that is not meaningful. The J gene is TRBJ2-1, the V gene TRBV12-5, with D possibly matching TRBD2 (7 bases). V dropped 2 bases and J dropped 7 bases, with 18 bases sitting between them. The CDR3 has 16 amino acids. Germline CDR1 reads LGHNT; CDR2 reads FRNRAP. The CDR3 sequence: CASGLSTGGARNEQFF. CDR3 in DNA: TGTGCTAGTGGTTTGTCCACTGGGGGGGCTAGGAATGAGCAGTTCTTC.

This clonotype turned up a few times. For a library built for alpha chains, this beta chain is a stray read; little rests on its size. The chain couples TRBV12-5 to TRBJ2-1; 11 bases are a match to TRBD2. This CDR3 has 18 amino acids. CDR1 and CDR2 from the germline V gene are LGHNT and FRNRAP. V was clipped by 0 bases and J by 6 bases; unmatched bases: 10. CDR3 nucleotides: TGTGCTAGTGGTTTGGTACAGGCTAGCGGGGGGCATCGCAATGAGCAGTTCTTC. Translated: CASGLVQASGGHRNEQFF.

This clonotype was seen many times. This beta chain turned up in a library designed for alpha chains; as an off-target read, its abundance says little. The genes are TRBV20-1 and TRBJ2-2; 9 bases agree with TRBD2. Germline V gene sequence: CDR1 DFQATT, CDR2 SNEGSKA (reference sequence). This CDR3 has 17 residues. V lost 1 base, J lost 1 base, and 7 bases stayed unmatched. Written as DNA, the CDR3 is TGCAGTGCTAGAGGGTTCGCGGGAGGGCGGAACACCGGGGAGCTGTTTTTT. Protein product: CSARGFAGGRNTGELFF.

In its sample, this clonotype ranks as medium-sized (0.01 to 0.1%). This beta chain is off target for a library built for alpha chains, so its abundance means little. The chain recombines TRBV5-1 with TRBJ1-1, with D perhaps TRBD1 (5 bases). Trimming left V 2 bases short and J 3 bases short, with 8 bases between. Looked up from germline, CDR1 is SGHRS and CDR2 is YFSETQ. This CDR3 spans 13 amino acids. This chain's CDR3 is CASSFRVDTEAFF. CDR3 sequence (DNA): TGCGCCAGCAGCTTCAGGGTGGACACTGAAGCTTTCTTT.

This clonotype is labeled as medium-sized. With the library built for alpha chains, this beta chain is off target and its frequency is not meaningful. This chain joins TRBV27 and TRBJ1-1; D perhaps matches TRBD1 (5 bases). With 4 bases removed from V and 3 bases from J, the gap between germline ends came to 9 bases. Germline CDR1 and CDR2: MNHEY and SMNVEV (reference sequence). The CDR3 contains 13 residues. The CDR3 DNA is TGTGCCAGCAGTTCACAGGACGACACTGAAGCTTTCTTT. This translates into CASSSQDDTEAFF.

This clonotype is medium-sized (0.01 to 0.1%) in the sample. This beta chain represents an off-target read in a library built for alpha chains; its size is of limited meaning. This sequence joins TRBV28 and TRBJ1-5; TRBD1 matches 8 bases. The V segment lost 5 bases and the J segment 2 bases; nucleotides outside the gene matches: 2. Per the germline V gene, CDR1 is MDHEN and CDR2 is SYDVKM. The CDR3 runs to 14 residues. Written as DNA, the CDR3 is TGTGCCAGCAGTCTGGACAGGGGCAATCAGCCCCAGCATTTT. Protein sequence: CASSLDRGNQPQHF.

By share of the sample, this clonotype is medium-sized. As an off-target read in a library built for alpha chains, this beta chain has a frequency of little significance. V is TRBV28 and J is TRBJ2-7, with D hard to call. This CDR3 has 15 amino acids. The germline gives CDR1 MDHEN, CDR2 SYDVKM. Trimming removed 1 base from V and 0 bases from J, with 10 bases in between. The CDR3 DNA reads as TGTGCCAGCAGTTTATTCGACAAAGCCTCCTACGAGCAGTACTTC. The encoded protein is CASSLFDKASYEQYF.

This clonotype is judged medium-sized. Being off target in a library aimed at alpha chains, this beta chain has a size of little meaning. This chain joins TRBV15 and TRBJ1-2; no definite D call. V was clipped by 0 bases and J by 3 bases, with 11 bases between them. The CDR3 length is 15 residues. Looked up from germline, CDR1 is LNHNV and CDR2 is YYDKDF (reference sequence). The CDR3: CATSRDMGIDYGYTF. The DNA of the CDR3 is TGTGCCACCAGCAGAGATATGGGGATCGACTATGGCTACACCTTC.

Sample share makes this clonotype medium-sized. This beta chain is off target for a library built for alpha chains, so its abundance means little. The genes are TRBV9 and TRBJ2-3; the match to TRBD1 covers 10 bases. The germline gives CDR1 SGDLS, CDR2 YYNGEE. The V and J ends lost 2 bases and 3 bases, in that order; junction bases with no gene match: 3. This CDR3 region has 15 residues. The CDR3 region is CASSVDRGRTDTQYF. The CDR3 DNA follows: TGTGCCAGCAGCGTCGACAGGGGGCGGACAGATACGCAGTATTTT.

This clonotype was detected only a few times. Since the library was made to target alpha chains, this beta chain is a stray read and its abundance is not meaningful. The chain couples TRBV7-2 to TRBJ2-1, with 8 bases aligning to TRBD1. The CDR3 covers 18 residues. The ends lost 5 bases at V and 0 bases at J; junction bases unmatched: 12. From germline, CDR1 is SGHTA and CDR2 FQGNSA. CDR3 region: CASSLTGGQHSSYNEQFF. The DNA of the CDR3 is TGTGCCAGCAGCCTAACAGGGGGGCAGCATAGCTCCTACAATGAGCAGTTCTTC.

This clonotype was seen many times. This beta chain is off target for a library built for alpha chains, so its abundance means little. DNA for the CDR3: TGTGCCAGCAGTAAGAACCCCGGGACAGGGGCCTATGGCTACACCTTC. It is translated as CASSKNPGTGAYGYTF. The J gene is TRBJ1-2, the V gene TRBV2, with 10 bases that match TRBD1. Germline trimming cut 5 bases from V and 4 bases from J; bases unmatched to any gene: 10. Germline CDR1 is SNHLY and CDR2 is FYNNEI. CDR3 size: 16 residues.

As to this clonotype: The library was prepared for alpha chains; this beta chain is a stray read, so its frequency means little. This chain joins TRBV5-5 and TRBJ2-3, with TRBD2 as a possible D gene (7 bases). CDR3 length equals 17 residues. V was clipped by 0 bases and J by 4 bases, with 18 bases between them. Germline CDR1 SGHKS, CDR2 YYEKEE (reference sequence). The CDR3 DNA reads as TGTGCCAGCAGCTTGGCCTCATTGGGGGGGGCCCCAGATACGCAGTATTTT. This codes for CASSLASLGGAPDTQYF.

This clonotype is deemed medium-sized. Within a library made for alpha chains, this beta chain is off target, and its count is uninformative. V is TRBV19 and J is TRBJ1-5, with D possibly being TRBD1 (6 bases). Germline loops: CDR1 LNHDA, CDR2 SQIVND (reference sequence). V was trimmed by 2 bases and J by 7 bases, leaving 6 bases between them. The CDR3 covers 12 residues. CDR3 in amino acids: CASSIRGQPQHF. The CDR3 DNA reads TGTGCCAGTAGTATAAGGGGGCAGCCCCAGCATTTT.

This clonotype was detected many times. In a library made to pick up alpha chains, this beta chain is a stray read with a size that means little. The gene calls are TRBV7-2 and TRBJ2-1; D remains unclear. The CDR3 loop spans 13 amino acids. V was clipped by 2 bases and J by 4 bases, with 6 bases between them. Germline CDR1 SGHTA, CDR2 FQGNSA. The CDR3 protein is CASSLIDYNEQFF. DNA of the CDR3: TGTGCCAGCAGCTTAATAGATTACAATGAGCAGTTCTTC. Full variable domain (remainder filled in from reference TRBV7-2 and TRBJ2-1): GAGVSQSPSNKVTEKGKDVELRCDPISGHTALYWYRQSLGQGLEFLIYFQGNSAPDKSGLPSDRFSAERTGGSVSTLTIQRTQQEDSAVYLCASSLIDYNEQFFGPGTRLTVL.